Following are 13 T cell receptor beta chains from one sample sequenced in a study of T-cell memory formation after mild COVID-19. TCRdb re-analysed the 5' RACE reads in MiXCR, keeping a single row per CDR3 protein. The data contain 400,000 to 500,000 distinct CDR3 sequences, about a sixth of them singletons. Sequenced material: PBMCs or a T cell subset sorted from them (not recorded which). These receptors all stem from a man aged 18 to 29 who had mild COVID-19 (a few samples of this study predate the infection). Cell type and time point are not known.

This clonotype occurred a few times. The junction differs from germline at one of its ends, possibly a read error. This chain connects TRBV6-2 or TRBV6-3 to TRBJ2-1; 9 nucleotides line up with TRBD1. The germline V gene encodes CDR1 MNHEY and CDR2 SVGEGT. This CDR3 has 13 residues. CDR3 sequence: CASSPGTGNGQFF. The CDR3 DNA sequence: TGTGCCAGCAGCCCCGGGACAGGGAATGGGCAGTTCTTC.

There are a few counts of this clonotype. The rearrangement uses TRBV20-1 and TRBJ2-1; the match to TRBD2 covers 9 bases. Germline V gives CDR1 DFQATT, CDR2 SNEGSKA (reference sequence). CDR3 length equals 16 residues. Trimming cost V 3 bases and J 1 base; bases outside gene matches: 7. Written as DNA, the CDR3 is TGCAGTGCTAGGTCTCATAGCGGGGGATCCTACAATGAGCAGTTCTTC. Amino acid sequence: CSARSHSGGSYNEQFF.

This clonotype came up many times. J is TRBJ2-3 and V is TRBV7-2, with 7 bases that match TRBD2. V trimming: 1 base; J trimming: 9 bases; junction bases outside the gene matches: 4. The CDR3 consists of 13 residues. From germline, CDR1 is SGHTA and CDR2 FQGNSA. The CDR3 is CASSLVGGGTQYF. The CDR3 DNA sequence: TGTGCCAGCAGCTTAGTAGGCGGGGGAACGCAGTATTTT.

The CDR3 loop reads CSARDALGKPQHF. In nucleotides, the CDR3 is TGCAGTGCTAGAGATGCCTTGGGGAAGCCCCAGCATTTT. The genes are TRBV20-1 and TRBJ1-5; D unclear. The CDR3 extends over 13 amino acids. Germline CDR1 reads DFQATT; CDR2 reads SNEGSKA (reference sequence). Trimming took off 0 bases at V and 8 bases at J, with 11 bases between the two ends.

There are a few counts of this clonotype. CDR3: CASSQWDSSYNEQFF. The CDR3, as DNA: TGTGCCAGCAGCCAATGGGACAGCTCCTACAATGAGCAGTTCTTC. The V gene is TRBV3-1, the J gene TRBJ2-1; 7 bases are shared with TRBD1. With V trimmed by 2 bases and J by 0 bases, 1 base remained unmatched. Germline V CDR1 and CDR2: LGHDT, YNNKEL (reference sequence). This CDR3 region has 15 residues.

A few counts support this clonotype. The CDR3 loop reads CASSPRGQGYNEQFF. CDR3 DNA: TGTGCCAGCAGCCCGAGGGGACAGGGGTACAATGAGCAGTTCTTC. The chain joins TRBV7-3 to TRBJ2-1; 10 positions match TRBD1. V was pared by 5 bases and J by 4 bases, with 5 bases of the junction left unmatched. CDR3 length: 15 amino acids. From germline, CDR1 is SGHTA and CDR2 FQGTGA.

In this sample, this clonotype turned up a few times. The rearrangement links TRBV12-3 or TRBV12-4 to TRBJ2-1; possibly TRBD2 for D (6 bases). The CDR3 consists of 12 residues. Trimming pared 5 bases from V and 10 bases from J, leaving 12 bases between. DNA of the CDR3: TGTGCCAGCAGTCCTGGGACTTACGAGCAGTTCTTC. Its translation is CASSPGTYEQFF.

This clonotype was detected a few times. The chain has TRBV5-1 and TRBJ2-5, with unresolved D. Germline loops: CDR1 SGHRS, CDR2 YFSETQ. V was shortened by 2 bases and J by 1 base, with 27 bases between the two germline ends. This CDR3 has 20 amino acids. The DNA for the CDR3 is TGCGCCAGCAGCTTTGGACGCGTGTTTGGAACCGGCAATACCCAAGAGACCCAGTACTTC. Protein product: CASSFGRVFGTGNTQETQYF.

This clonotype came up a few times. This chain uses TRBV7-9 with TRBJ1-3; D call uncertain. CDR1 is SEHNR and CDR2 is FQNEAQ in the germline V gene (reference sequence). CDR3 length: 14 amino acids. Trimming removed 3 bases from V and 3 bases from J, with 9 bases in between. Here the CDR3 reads CASSFTGFGNTIYF. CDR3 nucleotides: TGTGCCAGCAGCTTCACCGGGTTTGGAAACACCATATATTTT.

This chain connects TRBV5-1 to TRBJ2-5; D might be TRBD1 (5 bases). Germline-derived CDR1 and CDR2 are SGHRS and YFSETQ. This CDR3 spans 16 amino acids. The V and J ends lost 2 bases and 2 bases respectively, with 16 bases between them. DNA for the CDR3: TGCGCCAGCAGCTTAGCCAGGGTAATTACTCAAGAGACCCAGTACTTC. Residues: CASSLARVITQETQYF.

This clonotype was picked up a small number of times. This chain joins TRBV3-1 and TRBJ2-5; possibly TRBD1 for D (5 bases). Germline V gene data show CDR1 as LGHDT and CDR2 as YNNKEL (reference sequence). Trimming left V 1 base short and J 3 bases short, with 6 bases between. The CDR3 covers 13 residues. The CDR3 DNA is TGTGCCAGCAGCCAAGTACAGGAAGAGACCCAGTACTTC. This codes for CASSQVQEETQYF.

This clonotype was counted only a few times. Written as DNA, the CDR3 is TGTGCCAGCGCGCGGGGGGAGGGAACTGAAGCTTTCTTT. Translated, it gives CASARGEGTEAFF. This sequence joins TRBV9 and TRBJ1-1; D possibly corresponds to TRBD1 (5 bases). CDR1 SGDLS and CDR2 YYNGEE come from the germline V gene. The CDR3 extends over 13 amino acids. V was shortened by 7 bases and J by 5 bases, with 15 bases between the two germline ends.

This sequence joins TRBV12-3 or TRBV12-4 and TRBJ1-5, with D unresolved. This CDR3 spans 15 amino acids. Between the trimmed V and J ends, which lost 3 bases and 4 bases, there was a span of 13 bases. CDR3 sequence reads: CASSFQEGGNQPQHF. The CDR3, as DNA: TGTGCCAGCAGTTTCCAAGAAGGAGGAAATCAGCCCCAGCATTTT.